The rows below give T cell receptor beta chains drawn from one sample of a study of long-term antiretroviral therapy in people with HIV. Some clones are missing from TCRdb's copy, which holds only in-frame ones; the method was immunoSEQ multiplex PCR. This sample carries 20,000 to 30,000 clones, roughly four fifths of them seen once, and the ten largest clones take approximately 5.6%. This material consisted of unsorted PBMCs, taken 0.7 years before starting antiretroviral therapy. The receptor set was obtained from a man aged 25-45 years with HIV. Both conserved end residues are trimmed from each CDR3. A D gene is named only where the DNA matches it firmly. Clone size appears in some rows only: once, few, many, or a class for an expanded clone.

>TRBJ2-5|-|-|TRBV11-1
ASSGLREGQY
>TRBJ1-1|-|TRBD1|TRBV18
ASSFDRETEAF
>TRBJ1-1|-|TRBD1|TRBV19
ASSIPNFDRDDEAF
>TRBJ2-3|-|-|TRBV10-3
AISGGATTTDTQY
>TRBJ2-7|-|-|TRBV6-6
ASSYGELSYEQY
>TRBJ1-6|-|TRBD1|TRBV7-8
ASRRDRVERSPLH
>TRBJ1-2|-|-|TRBV14
ASSHEMIRDGYT
>TRBJ1-5|-|TRBD1|TRBV9
ASSEGQGYNQPQH
>TRBJ1-5|-|-|TRBV5-5
ASSNTAGNQPQH
>TRBJ2-5|-|-|TRBV27
ASSARDTVYGTQY
>TRBJ2-2|-|TRBD1|TRBV11-2
ASSFYHGSTGADNGELF
>TRBJ2-3|-|TRBD2|TRBV10-2
ASRPLAGGDTQY
>TRBJ1-1|-|-|TRBV19
ASFSRARNTEAF
>TRBJ2-6|few|TRBD1|TRBV5-1
ASSLSGTGGLTSSGANVLT
>TRBJ2-3|-|TRBD2|TRBV11-2
ASSSYTSGGGYSTDTQY
>TRBJ2-7|-|-|TRBV27
ASSLSYEQY
>TRBJ2-2|-|TRBD1|TRBV6-5
ASSYSTGSGELF
>TRBJ1-5|-|-|TRBV30
AWSVKGNSQPQH
>TRBJ1-1|-|-|TRBV27
ASSLSPTGNTEAF
>TRBJ2-2|-|-|TRBV2
ASSEVTPNTGELF
>TRBJ1-2|few|TRBD1|TRBV10-3
AIRQGRSDYGYT
>TRBJ2-1|-|-|TRBV30
AWGDYNEQF
>TRBJ2-1|-|TRBD2|TRBV29-1
SVVGGESYNEQF
>TRBJ1-5|-|-|TRBV30
AWARDGNQPQH
>TRBJ1-4|few|TRBD1|TRBV5-1
ASSLAVTGAEKLF
>TRBJ2-7|-|TRBD1|TRBV7-8
ASSSISGTGGYEQY
>TRBJ1-1|-|TRBD1|TRBV5-1
ASSPRTGGDTEAF
>TRBJ2-1|-|-|TRBV14
ASSHYVGTDHNEQF
>TRBJ1-5|once|-|TRBV7-8
ASSLRDRSNQPQH
>TRBJ1-2|-|-|TRBV30
AWSSGAVLRYT
>TRBJ1-1|-|-|TRBV6-5
ASKQQGGVPTEAF
>TRBJ2-3|-|TRBD2|TRBV27
ASSFGLGAQY
>TRBJ2-1|-|TRBD1|TRBV7-8
ASFGTGGRSYNEQF
>TRBJ2-3|-|TRBD2|TRBV28
ASSTGLAVNSTDTQY
>TRBJ1-6|-|TRBD1|TRBV6-5
ASSQGVLNSPLH
>TRBJ2-5|once|TRBD2|TRBV4-2
ASSQELASGQETQY
>TRBJ2-7|-|-|TRBV15
ATSRVDSGYEQY
>TRBJ1-2|once|TRBD1|TRBV28
ASSPDRVTGYT
>TRBJ2-1|-|TRBD2|TRBV2
ASSLGLAGGFNEQF
>TRBJ1-2|few|-|TRBV7-9
ASSSLVGYT
>TRBJ1-2|-|-|TRBV15
ATSGSQNYGYT
>TRBJ2-5|-|-|TRBV6-5
ASSYEGGDEETQY
>TRBJ1-2|-|TRBD1|TRBV7-9
ASSQDRGEGYT
>TRBJ2-1|-|-|TRBV2
ASLWGPVGEQF
>TRBJ1-3|once|TRBD1|TRBV5-4
ASSRGPGNTIY
>TRBJ1-1|-|-|TRBV29-1
SVVGGLNTEAF
>TRBJ1-1|-|TRBD1|TRBV11-1
ASSLAGGQGSSYTEAF
>TRBJ2-1|-|TRBD2|TRBV5-4
ASSPRGLAGDREQF
>TRBJ2-1|-|TRBD2|TRBV7-6
ASSLAGSQRDVYNEQF